The rows below give T cell receptor beta chains drawn from one sample of a study of T cells in Graves' hyperthyroidism and ophthalmopathy. Via MiXCR, TCRdb re-called the multiplex PCR reads, giving one row per CDR3 protein. The sample holds under 700,000 distinct CDR3 sequences; around 15% are singletons and the top ten take 18%. Material: blood. Receptor source: a woman between 18 and 30 years old with Graves' hyperthyroidism. Both conserved end residues are part of each CDR3. The order of the fields is clone size, D gene, V gene, CDR3 length, J gene, CDR3 protein, CDR3 DNA. A D gene is named only where the DNA matches it firmly. The size of a clone is reported for some rows only, either as once, few or many, or as a class for expanded clones.

clone_size: NA; d_call: TRBD1; v_call: TRBV28; cdr3_length: 15; j_call: TRBJ1-2; cdr3_aa: CASSSTRTGMGGYTF; cdr3_nt: TGTGCCAGCAGTTCTACTAGGACAGGGATGGGGGGCTACACCTTC
clone_size: few; d_call: NA; v_call: TRBV19; cdr3_length: 15; j_call: TRBJ1-2; cdr3_aa: CASSMTHQAAYGYTF; cdr3_nt: TGTGCCAGTAGTATGACTCATCAGGCCGCCTATGGCTACACCTTC
clone_size: few; d_call: NA; v_call: TRBV7-9; cdr3_length: 16; j_call: TRBJ1-6; cdr3_aa: CASSLTQGGGNSPLHF; cdr3_nt: TGTGCCAGCAGCTTAACACAGGGTGGAGGGAATTCACCCCTCCACTTT
clone_size: many; d_call: NA; v_call: TRBV28; cdr3_length: 13; j_call: TRBJ2-1; cdr3_aa: CASSPKTYNEQFF; cdr3_nt: TGTGCCAGCAGCCCTAAAACATACAATGAGCAGTTCTTC
clone_size: many; d_call: NA; v_call: TRBV5-1; cdr3_length: 15; j_call: TRBJ2-3; cdr3_aa: CASSPNWGRADTQYF; cdr3_nt: TGCGCCAGCAGCCCCAACTGGGGTCGGGCAGATACGCAGTATTTT
clone_size: few; d_call: NA; v_call: TRBV2; cdr3_length: 13; j_call: TRBJ2-7; cdr3_aa: CASRGPDSYEQYF; cdr3_nt: TGTGCCAGCAGGGGCCCGGACAGTTACGAGCAGTACTTC
clone_size: NA; d_call: NA; v_call: TRBV5-1; cdr3_length: 13; j_call: TRBJ1-5; cdr3_aa: CASSQSPGQPQHF; cdr3_nt: TGCGCCAGCAGCCAAAGTCCGGGACAGCCCCAGCATTTT
clone_size: few; d_call: TRBD1; v_call: TRBV12-3/TRBV12-4; cdr3_length: 14; j_call: TRBJ1-2; cdr3_aa: CASIKRGQGYGYTF; cdr3_nt: TGTGCCAGCATCAAAAGGGGACAGGGGTACGGCTACACCTTC
clone_size: NA; d_call: TRBD2; v_call: TRBV2; cdr3_length: 16; j_call: TRBJ2-4; cdr3_aa: CASNSLAILAKNIQYF; cdr3_nt: TGTGCCAGTAACTCACTAGCGATTCTAGCCAAAAACATTCAGTACTTC
clone_size: NA; d_call: NA; v_call: TRBV7-8; cdr3_length: 19; j_call: TRBJ2-1; cdr3_aa: CASSLRGGKLDDSYNEQFF; cdr3_nt: TGTGCCAGCAGCTTAAGGGGGGGGAAACTAGATGACTCCTACAATGAGCAGTTCTTC
clone_size: many; d_call: NA; v_call: TRBV11-2; cdr3_length: 14; j_call: TRBJ1-1; cdr3_aa: CASSPRTVNTEAFF; cdr3_nt: TGTGCCAGCAGCCCCAGGACGGTGAACACTGAAGCTTTCTTT
clone_size: NA; d_call: NA; v_call: TRBV12-3/TRBV12-4; cdr3_length: 17; j_call: TRBJ1-5; cdr3_aa: CASSLKGGPTSNQPQHF; cdr3_nt: TGTGCCAGCAGTTTAAAGGGGGGGCCGACGAGCAATCAGCCCCAGCATTTT
clone_size: many; d_call: NA; v_call: TRBV7-2; cdr3_length: 13; j_call: TRBJ1-1; cdr3_aa: CASSRGGSPKAFF; cdr3_nt: TGTGCCAGCAGCCGGGGTGGCAGCCCTAAAGCTTTCTTT
clone_size: NA; d_call: NA; v_call: TRBV29-1; cdr3_length: 13; j_call: TRBJ1-2; cdr3_aa: CSVEEGRIYGYTF; cdr3_nt: TGCAGCGTTGAAGAGGGCAGAATCTATGGCTACACCTTC
clone_size: NA; d_call: TRBD2; v_call: TRBV18; cdr3_length: 16; j_call: TRBJ2-7; cdr3_aa: CASSTGGSVPSYEQYF; cdr3_nt: TGTGCCAGCTCCACGGGAGGGAGTGTACCCTCCTACGAGCAGTACTTC
clone_size: few; d_call: NA; v_call: TRBV7-9; cdr3_length: 14; j_call: TRBJ2-7; cdr3_aa: CASSHSDRGQEQYF; cdr3_nt: TGTGCCAGCAGCCACTCAGACCGGGGTCAAGAGCAGTACTTC
clone_size: many; d_call: TRBD2; v_call: TRBV19; cdr3_length: 16; j_call: TRBJ2-3; cdr3_aa: CASSSLAEGTTDTQYF; cdr3_nt: TGTGCCAGTAGTAGTCTAGCGGAAGGCACCACAGATACGCAGTATTTT
clone_size: NA; d_call: TRBD1; v_call: TRBV29-1; cdr3_length: 16; j_call: TRBJ2-7; cdr3_aa: CSVSGNRGHTSYEQYF; cdr3_nt: TGCAGCGTCTCCGGTAACAGGGGGCACACATCCTACGAGCAGTACTTC
clone_size: NA; d_call: NA; v_call: TRBV2; cdr3_length: 14; j_call: TRBJ1-6; cdr3_aa: CASSENGYNSPLHF; cdr3_nt: TGTGCCAGCAGTGAGAACGGGTATAATTCACCCCTCCACTTT
clone_size: many; d_call: NA; v_call: TRBV2; cdr3_length: 15; j_call: TRBJ1-5; cdr3_aa: CASSERTPQNQPQHF; cdr3_nt: TGTGCCAGCAGTGAAAGGACCCCACAGAATCAGCCCCAGCATTTT
clone_size: once; d_call: TRBD1; v_call: TRBV19; cdr3_length: 16; j_call: TRBJ2-3; cdr3_aa: CASSDRVGSSTDTQYF; cdr3_nt: TGTGCCAGTAGTGACAGGGTGGGTTCTAGCACAGATACGCAGTATTTT
clone_size: NA; d_call: TRBD1; v_call: TRBV20-1; cdr3_length: 14; j_call: TRBJ1-5; cdr3_aa: CSARDGQEHQPQHF; cdr3_nt: TGCAGTGCTAGAGACGGACAGGAACATCAGCCCCAGCATTTT
clone_size: many; d_call: NA; v_call: TRBV7-2; cdr3_length: 11; j_call: TRBJ1-1; cdr3_aa: CASSLGVGAFF; cdr3_nt: TGTGCCAGCAGCTTAGGGGTCGGAGCTTTCTTT
clone_size: few; d_call: NA; v_call: TRBV20-1; cdr3_length: 12; j_call: TRBJ2-5; cdr3_aa: CSARALGETQYF; cdr3_nt: TGCAGTGCTAGAGCCTTGGGAGAGACCCAGTACTTC
clone_size: many; d_call: TRBD1; v_call: TRBV2; cdr3_length: 12; j_call: TRBJ1-2; cdr3_aa: CASRGQGDGYTF; cdr3_nt: TGTGCCAGCAGGGGACAGGGTGATGGCTACACCTTC
clone_size: few; d_call: NA; v_call: TRBV6-1; cdr3_length: 17; j_call: TRBJ2-1; cdr3_aa: CASSGDRAPIKYNEQFF; cdr3_nt: TGTGCCAGCAGTGGGGACCGCGCGCCAATTAAATACAATGAGCAGTTCTTC
clone_size: few; d_call: NA; v_call: TRBV12-3/TRBV12-4; cdr3_length: 13; j_call: TRBJ2-2; cdr3_aa: CASSWREAGELFF; cdr3_nt: TGTGCCAGCAGTTGGAGGGAGGCCGGGGAGCTGTTTTTT
clone_size: many; d_call: NA; v_call: TRBV5-5; cdr3_length: 15; j_call: TRBJ1-3; cdr3_aa: CASSFSVNSGNTIYF; cdr3_nt: TGTGCCAGCAGCTTCTCGGTAAACTCTGGAAACACCATATATTTT
clone_size: few; d_call: NA; v_call: TRBV6-1; cdr3_length: 18; j_call: TRBJ1-5; cdr3_aa: CASRGGRGRAISNQPQHF; cdr3_nt: TGTGCCAGCCGTGGCGGCCGAGGACGGGCCATCAGCAATCAGCCCCAGCATTTT
clone_size: few; d_call: NA; v_call: TRBV4-1; cdr3_length: 15; j_call: TRBJ1-3; cdr3_aa: CASSQDRSSGNTIYF; cdr3_nt: TGCGCCAGCAGCCAAGATCGGAGCTCTGGAAACACCATATATTTT
clone_size: many; d_call: TRBD2; v_call: TRBV6-1; cdr3_length: 16; j_call: TRBJ2-2; cdr3_aa: CASSGGLAANTGELFF; cdr3_nt: TGTGCCAGCAGTGGGGGACTAGCGGCGAACACCGGGGAGCTGTTTTTT
clone_size: many; d_call: NA; v_call: TRBV20-1; cdr3_length: 17; j_call: TRBJ1-5; cdr3_aa: CSARDPRMETGLGPQHF; cdr3_nt: TGCAGTGCTAGAGACCCCCGTATGGAGACAGGCCTTGGGCCCCAGCATTTT
clone_size: few; d_call: TRBD2; v_call: TRBV24-1; cdr3_length: 16; j_call: TRBJ2-1; cdr3_aa: CATSDRGLAGYNEQFF; cdr3_nt: TGTGCCACCAGTGACCGAGGACTAGCGGGGTACAATGAGCAGTTCTTC
clone_size: few; d_call: TRBD1; v_call: TRBV29-1; cdr3_length: 14; j_call: TRBJ1-1; cdr3_aa: CSVESGTGNTEAFF; cdr3_nt: TGCAGCGTTGAGAGTGGGACAGGGAACACTGAAGCTTTCTTT
clone_size: many; d_call: TRBD1; v_call: TRBV6-1; cdr3_length: 15; j_call: TRBJ2-1; cdr3_aa: CASSEPDRGYNEQFF; cdr3_nt: TGTGCCAGCAGTGAGCCGGACAGGGGCTACAATGAGCAGTTCTTC